The 25 T cell receptor beta chains given below trace back to one sample, sequenced in a study of prognosis after radiotherapy for stage I lung cancer. Template was genomic DNA; TCR beta CDR3 amplified in two multiplex PCR rounds. Used in first-round PCR were primers specific to each TRBV and TRBJ gene. TCRdb re-analysed the multiplex PCR reads in MiXCR, keeping a single row per CDR3 protein. The sample holds tens of thousands of distinct CDR3 sequences, 31% seen once. Sample: PBMCs, taken before or after stereotactic body radiation therapy (not recorded which). All receptors come from a donor over 45 with non-small cell lung cancer.

This clonotype appeared many times. The chain is built from TRBV15 and TRBJ1-4, with 9 bases aligning to TRBD1. Germline trimming cut 2 bases from V and 5 bases from J; bases unmatched to any gene: 3. This CDR3 has 15 amino acids. Per the germline V gene, CDR1 is LNHNV and CDR2 is YYDKDF (reference sequence). CDR3 loop: CATSRNRGPNEKLFF. In nucleotides, the CDR3 is TGTGCCACCAGCAGAAACAGGGGGCCGAATGAAAAACTGTTTTTT.

As concerns this clonotype: Since no conserved phenylalanine or tryptophan closes the CDR3, a read error is the likely cause. J is TRBJ1-2 and V is TRBV2; TRBD1 matches 9 bases. The J segment lost 4 bases and the V segment lost 4 bases, leaving 4 bases of the junction unmatched. Germline-derived CDR1 and CDR2 are SNHLY and FYNNEI. This CDR3 has 14 amino acids. The CDR3 region is CASSGQGDRYGYTL. As DNA, the CDR3 is TGTGCCAGCAGTGGACAGGGGGACCGCTATGGCTACACCCTC.

This clonotype occurred many times. The V call is TRBV6-1, the J call TRBJ1-4, with 9 bases matching TRBD1. Germline lookup yields CDR1 MNHNS and CDR2 SASEGT. With 7 bases clipped from V and 7 bases from J, the junction kept 4 bases outside the gene matches. The CDR3 contains 13 residues. The CDR3 here is CASTGQGPEKLFF. CDR3 sequence (DNA): TGTGCCAGCACGGGACAGGGCCCTGAAAAACTGTTTTTT.

The V call is TRBV20-1, the J call TRBJ2-7; maybe TRBD1 (5 bases). The V gene lost 3 bases and the J gene lost 5 bases, with 17 bases spanning the gap. The CDR3 has 14 residues. Germline assignment: CDR1 DFQATT and CDR2 SNEGSKA (reference sequence). CDR3 in amino acids: CSASPVGARDEQYF. Written as DNA, the CDR3 is TGCAGTGCTAGTCCAGTTGGGGCGCGCGACGAGCAGTACTTC.

To note about this clonotype: A much larger clone differs from this one at a single base, so this may be a read error. The V gene is TRBV5-4, the J gene TRBJ2-7; D perhaps matches TRBD2 (6 bases). CDR3 length: 16 amino acids. The germline V and J ends were trimmed by 1 base and 2 bases, with 16 bases remaining between them. Germline CDR1 and CDR2: SGHNT and YYREEE (reference sequence). The CDR3 loop is CASSLNWGVGAYEQYF. The CDR3 DNA follows: TGTGCCAGCAGCTTGAATTGGGGGGTAGGGGCCTACGAGCAGTACTTC.

This clonotype came up many times. Because the CDR3 is missing its conserved closing phenylalanine or tryptophan, this is likely a read error. J is TRBJ2-3 and V is TRBV5-1, with D hard to call. Trimming removed 0 bases at V and 1 base at J, with 9 bases between. The CDR3 covers 15 residues. Per the germline V gene, CDR1 is SGHRS and CDR2 is YFSETQ. The chain's CDR3 is CASSLGAGGTDTQYS. CDR3 coding DNA: TGCGCCAGCAGCTTGGGGGCAGGAGGCACAGATACGCAGTATTCT.

This clonotype was seen at least ten times. The CDR3 reads CASSLGATRRAATDTQYF. The DNA of the CDR3 is TGTGCCAGCAGCTTGGGGGCGACAAGGAGGGCGGCCACAGATACGCAGTATTTT. The chain uses TRBV5-4 and TRBJ2-3; TRBD2 is a possible D gene (6 bases). V lost 0 bases, J lost 2 bases, and 19 bases lay in between. Germline V lookup: CDR1 SGHNT, CDR2 YYREEE (reference sequence). CDR3 length equals 18 residues.

This clonotype was seen at least ten times. At one boundary the junction diverges from the germline segment, which might be a read error. The chain joins TRBV9 to TRBJ2-7; 12 bases match TRBD2. Germline assignment: CDR1 SGDLS and CDR2 YYNGEE. This CDR3 is 12 amino acids long. CDR3 nucleotide sequence: TGTGCCAGCGGCGGACTAGCGGGGCCTCCAAACTTC. Translated: CASGGLAGPPNF.

In regard to this clonotype: The CDR3 carries no conserved terminal phenylalanine or tryptophan, so it likely arises from a read error. The gene calls are TRBV30 and TRBJ1-2; D gene unclear. Germline assignment: CDR1 GTSNPN and CDR2 SVGIG (reference sequence). There are 11 residues in the CDR3. Here the CDR3 DNA reads TGTCCCTGGAGCCCCACTGGGGGCTACACCTCC. It encodes CPWSPTGGYTS.

This clonotype was seen many times. This chain connects TRBV2 to TRBJ2-1; 7 positions agree with TRBD2. The CDR3 is made up of 15 amino acids. Unmatched junction bases numbered 3, after V lost 4 bases and J lost 0 bases. The germline CDR1 and CDR2 sequences are SNHLY and FYNNEI. CDR3 in DNA: TGTGCCAGCAGTGTGGGGGACTACTCCTACAATGAGCAGTTCTTC. Amino acids: CASSVGDYSYNEQFF.

This clonotype was seen at least ten times. The chain is built from TRBV28 and TRBJ2-1; D call uncertain. Trimming shortened V by 5 bases and J by 2 bases, and 13 bases separated the two germline ends. The CDR3 is 15 amino acids. Germline V CDR1 and CDR2: MDHEN, SYDVKM. CDR3 amino acids: CASSPRREAYNEQFF. CDR3 in DNA: TGTGCCAGCAGTCCGCGGCGTGAGGCCTACAATGAGCAGTTCTTC.

In this sample, this clonotype turned up many times. This chain connects TRBV2 to TRBJ1-2; D gene ambiguous. The V gene's germline CDR1 is SNHLY and CDR2 FYNNEI. The ends were cut back, 3 bases at V and 2 bases at J, with 7 bases in the middle. This CDR3 contains 13 residues. CDR3 residues: CASSDQLNYGYTF. CDR3 coding DNA: TGTGCCAGCAGTGACCAGCTCAACTATGGCTACACCTTC.

Of note for this clonotype: A far larger clone is just one base off, so this is likely a read error. This chain connects TRBV6-4 to TRBJ2-7; the D gene is possibly TRBD1 (6 bases). CDR1 MRHNA and CDR2 SNTAGT come from the germline V gene. The CDR3 contains 14 residues. The germline V and J ends were trimmed by 7 bases and 2 bases, with 15 bases remaining between them. The CDR3 region has the DNA TGTGCCAGCAAGATAGGACAGCCGACCTACGAGCAGTACTTC. Translating gives CASKIGQPTYEQYF.

This clonotype was observed many times. CDR3 nucleotide sequence: TGTGCCAGCAGTTTAATCAGGCCAGGGGGCAAGGAGACCCAGTACTTC. Its translation: CASSLIRPGGKETQYF. The V gene is TRBV12-3 or TRBV12-4, the J gene TRBJ2-5, with 8 bases aligning to TRBD1. Unmatched junction bases numbered 10, after V lost 2 bases and J lost 5 bases. The CDR3 contains 16 residues.

The chain joins TRBV5-1 to TRBJ1-2, with 9 bases identical to TRBD1. The germline V gene encodes CDR1 SGHRS and CDR2 YFSETQ. The CDR3 consists of 17 residues. The junction had 12 bases not matched to a gene; V was cut back by 0 bases and J by 6 bases. The CDR3: CASSLVGTGQIWDGYTF. The CDR3 nucleotides read TGCGCCAGCAGCTTGGTGGGGACAGGGCAGATATGGGATGGCTACACCTTC. The whole variable domain, filled in from reference TRBV5-1 and TRBJ1-2, reads KAGVTQTPRYLIKTRGQQVTLSCSPISGHRSVSWYQQTPGQGLQFLFEYFSETQRNKGNFPGRFSGRQFSNSRSEMNVSTLELGDSALYLCASSLVGTGQIWDGYTFGSGTRLTVV.

This clonotype was recorded many times. This chain links TRBV2 with TRBJ2-3, with TRBD1 matching 12 bases. CDR1 is SNHLY and CDR2 is FYNNEI in the germline V gene. CDR3 length: 14 amino acids. With V trimmed by 6 bases and J by 3 bases, 1 base remained unmatched. The CDR3 sequence is CASRGQGATDTQYF. The CDR3 DNA reads TGTGCCAGCAGGGGACAGGGGGCGACAGATACGCAGTATTTT.

This clonotype has ten or more counts. The J gene is TRBJ1-1, the V gene TRBV2; unclear D gene. V shed 6 bases and J shed 5 bases, with 13 bases lying between them. This CDR3 spans 13 amino acids. CDR1 is SNHLY and CDR2 is FYNNEI in the germline V gene. CDR3 nucleotides: TGTGCCAGCAGACGGGATTCGGCAACTGAAGCTTTCTTT. Amino acid sequence: CASRRDSATEAFF.

This clonotype was picked up many times. The V and J genes are TRBV7-9 and TRBJ1-1; D may be TRBD1 (5 bases). The germline gives CDR1 SEHNR, CDR2 FQNEAQ (reference sequence). V dropped 5 bases and J dropped 7 bases, with 11 bases sitting between them. This CDR3 comprises 12 residues. The CDR3 is CASSRDSVEAFF. Here the CDR3 DNA reads TGTGCCAGCAGCAGAGACAGCGTTGAAGCTTTCTTT.

The chain joins TRBV6-2 or TRBV6-3 to TRBJ1-6; 10 nucleotides match TRBD1. Germline V gene data show CDR1 as MNHEY and CDR2 as SVGEGT. The CDR3 totals 14 residues. The J segment lost 11 bases and the V segment lost 8 bases, leaving 9 bases of the junction unmatched. The DNA for the CDR3 is TGTGCCAGCGGGGACAGGGGTCGCGAAGCACCCCTCCACTTT. Protein product: CASGDRGREAPLHF.

In this sample, this clonotype turned up many times. The chain has TRBV18 and TRBJ2-5; D is unresolved. Germline CDR1 is KGHSH and CDR2 is LQKENI. Deletions cut 1 base from V and 3 bases from J, with 21 bases between. The CDR3 loop spans 18 amino acids. CDR3 nucleotide sequence: TGTGCCAGCTCACCACACGGCCCCGGAAACCTAGGAAAAGAGACCCAGTACTTC. Translating it yields CASSPHGPGNLGKETQYF.

Ten or more counts support this clonotype. The chain is built from TRBV7-2 and TRBJ2-3, with TRBD2 identical over 10 bases. The trim removed 4 bases at V and 4 bases at J, leaving 8 bases unmatched. CDR1 is SGHTA and CDR2 is FQGNSA in the germline V gene. The CDR3 has 16 residues. The CDR3 protein is CASSSGERGGSDTQYF. The CDR3 DNA reads TGTGCCAGCAGCTCAGGGGAGCGGGGGGGCTCAGATACGCAGTATTTT.

In its sample, this clonotype was seen many times. This chain links TRBV9 with TRBJ2-1, with 9 bases identical to TRBD2. CDR3 length: 15 amino acids. Per the germline V gene, CDR1 is SGDLS and CDR2 is YYNGEE. J lost 8 bases, V lost 2 bases, and 8 bases had no gene match. DNA of the CDR3: TGTGCCAGCAGCGTGAGCGGGAGGACCCTGGATGAGCAGTTCTTC. Residues: CASSVSGRTLDEQFF.

A word on this clonotype: One junction end does not reproduce the germline sequence, and a read error may be involved. V and J are TRBV12-3 or TRBV12-4 and TRBJ1-2; D uncertain. There are 14 residues in the CDR3. CDR3 protein: CASRLVRSNFGYTF. The CDR3 DNA is TGTGCCAGCAGACTAGTACGTTCGAACTTTGGCTACACCTTC.

This clonotype was seen at least ten times. The chain carries TRBV27 and TRBJ1-1; the match to TRBD1 covers 9 bases. The V gene's germline CDR1 is MNHEY and CDR2 SMNVEV (reference sequence). The V segment lost 2 bases and the J segment 11 bases; nucleotides outside the gene matches: 15. The CDR3 is made up of 16 amino acids. In DNA, the CDR3 is TGTGCCAGCAGTTTAAAACCGGGGACAGGGACGATGGGGGCTTTCTTT. Encoded protein: CASSLKPGTGTMGAFF.

As for this clonotype: The germline gene is not matched at one end of the junction; a read error may be the cause. The chain employs TRBV28 and TRBJ1-6, with TRBD1 matching over 9 bases. The CDR3 covers 15 residues. Germline CDR1 MDHEN, CDR2 SYDVKM. The CDR3 loop reads CVSSPGDRVRSPLHF. The CDR3 nucleotides are TGTGTCAGCAGTCCTGGGGACAGGGTTCGGTCACCCCTCCACTTT.